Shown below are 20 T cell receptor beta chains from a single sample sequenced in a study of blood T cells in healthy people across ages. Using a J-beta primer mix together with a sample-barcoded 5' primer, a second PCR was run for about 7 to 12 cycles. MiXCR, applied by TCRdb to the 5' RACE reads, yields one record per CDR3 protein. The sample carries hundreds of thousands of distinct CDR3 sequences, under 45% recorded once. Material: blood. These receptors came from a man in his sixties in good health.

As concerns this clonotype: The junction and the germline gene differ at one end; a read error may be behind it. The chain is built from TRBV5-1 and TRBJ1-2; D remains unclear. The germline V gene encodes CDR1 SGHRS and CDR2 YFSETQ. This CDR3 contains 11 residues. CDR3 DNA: TGCTCCAGCAGCTTGACGGATGGCTACACCTTC. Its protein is CSSSLTDGYTF.

CDR3 bases: TGTGCCAGCAGCGCTGGGCCTAGCGGGGCCAACCTGCAGTATTTT. Translation: CASSAGPSGANLQYF. J is TRBJ2-3 and V is TRBV7-2; 9 bases agree with TRBD2. The CDR3 is 15 residues long. Germline V CDR1 and CDR2: SGHTA, FQGNSA. After removal of 5 bases from V and 11 bases from J, the junction contained 14 bases not matched to a gene.

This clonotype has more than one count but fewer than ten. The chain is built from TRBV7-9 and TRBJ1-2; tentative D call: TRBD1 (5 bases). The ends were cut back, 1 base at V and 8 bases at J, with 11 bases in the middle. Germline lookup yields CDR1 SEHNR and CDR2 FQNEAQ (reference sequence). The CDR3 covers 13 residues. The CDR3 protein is CASSLDTGYGYTF. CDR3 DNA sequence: TGTGCCAGCAGCTTAGACACAGGTTACGGCTACACCTTC.

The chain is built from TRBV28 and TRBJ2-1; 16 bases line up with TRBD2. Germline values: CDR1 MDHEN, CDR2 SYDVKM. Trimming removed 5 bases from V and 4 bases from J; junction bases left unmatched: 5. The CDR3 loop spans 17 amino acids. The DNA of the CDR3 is TGTGCCAGCAGTGCCCCGGGACTAGCGGGGGGGTACAATGAGCAGTTCTTC. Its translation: CASSAPGLAGGYNEQFF.

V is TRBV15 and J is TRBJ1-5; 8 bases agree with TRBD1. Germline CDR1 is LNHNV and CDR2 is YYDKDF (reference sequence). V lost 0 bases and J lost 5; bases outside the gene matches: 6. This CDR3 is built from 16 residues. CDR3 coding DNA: TGTGCCACCAGCAGAGATTCAGGGGGCTGGGATCAGCCCCAGCATTTT. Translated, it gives CATSRDSGGWDQPQHF.

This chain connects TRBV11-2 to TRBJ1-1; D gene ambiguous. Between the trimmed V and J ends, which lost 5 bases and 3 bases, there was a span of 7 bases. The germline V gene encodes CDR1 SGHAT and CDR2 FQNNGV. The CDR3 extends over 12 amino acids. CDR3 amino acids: CASSIRHTEAFF. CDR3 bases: TGTGCCAGCAGCATTAGACACACTGAAGCTTTCTTT.

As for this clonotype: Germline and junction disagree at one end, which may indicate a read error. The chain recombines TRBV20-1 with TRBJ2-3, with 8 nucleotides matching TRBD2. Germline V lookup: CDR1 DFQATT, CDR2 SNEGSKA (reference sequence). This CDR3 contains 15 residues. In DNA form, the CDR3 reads TGCAGTGCTAGAGACTCGGGGGGGCGGACAGATACGCAGTGTTTT. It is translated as CSARDSGGRTDTQCF.

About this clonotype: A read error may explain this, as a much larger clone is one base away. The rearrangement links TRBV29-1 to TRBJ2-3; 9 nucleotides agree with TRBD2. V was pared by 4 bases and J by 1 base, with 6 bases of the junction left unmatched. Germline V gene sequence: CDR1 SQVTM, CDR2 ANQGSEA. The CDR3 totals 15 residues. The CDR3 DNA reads TGCAGCGTTGGGTCTGGCGGGGGGGGCACAGATACGCAGTATTTT. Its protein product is CSVGSGGGGTDTQYF.

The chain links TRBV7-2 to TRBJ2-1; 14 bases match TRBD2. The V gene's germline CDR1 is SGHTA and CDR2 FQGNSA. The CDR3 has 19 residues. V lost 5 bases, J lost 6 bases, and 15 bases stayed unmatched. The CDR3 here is CASSDPGLAGERGGNEQFF. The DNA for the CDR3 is TGTGCCAGCAGCGATCCGGGACTAGCGGGGGAAAGGGGTGGCAATGAGCAGTTCTTC.

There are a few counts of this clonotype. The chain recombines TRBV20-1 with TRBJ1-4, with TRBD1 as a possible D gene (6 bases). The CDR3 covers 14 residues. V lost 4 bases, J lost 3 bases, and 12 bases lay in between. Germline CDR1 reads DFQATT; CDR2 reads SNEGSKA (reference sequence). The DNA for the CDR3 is TGCAGTGCTACCCCAGGGGCTTCTAATGAAAAACTGTTTTTT. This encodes CSATPGASNEKLFF.

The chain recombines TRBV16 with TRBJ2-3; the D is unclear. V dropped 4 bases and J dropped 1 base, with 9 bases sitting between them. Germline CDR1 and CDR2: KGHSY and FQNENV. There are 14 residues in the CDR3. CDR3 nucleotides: TGTGCCAGCAGCCCCAGTCGGGGCACAGATACGCAGTATTTT. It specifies CASSPSRGTDTQYF.

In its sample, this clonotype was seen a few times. In DNA form, the CDR3 reads TGTGCCACCAGTGATTCCGTGTTATACAATGAGCAGTTCTTC. Its translation: CATSDSVLYNEQFF. V is TRBV24-1 and J is TRBJ2-1, with D unclear. The germline V gene has CDR1 KGHDR and CDR2 SFDVKD. The CDR3 sequence is 14 residues long. Trimming left V 2 bases short and J 4 bases short, with 8 bases between.

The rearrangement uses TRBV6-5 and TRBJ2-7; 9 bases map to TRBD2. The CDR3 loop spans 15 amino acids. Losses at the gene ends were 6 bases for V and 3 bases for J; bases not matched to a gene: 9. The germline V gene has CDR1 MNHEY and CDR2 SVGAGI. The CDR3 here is CASRKTTAGGYEQYF. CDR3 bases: TGTGCCAGCAGAAAAACAACAGCGGGGGGCTACGAGCAGTACTTC.

In DNA, the CDR3 is TGCAGTGCTCCACGACTAGTTTCAGATACGCAGTATTTT. It specifies CSAPRLVSDTQYF. The gene calls are TRBV20-1 and TRBJ2-3; possible D gene TRBD2, 6 bases. Trimming took off 5 bases at V and 4 bases at J, with 13 bases between the two ends. The CDR3 sequence is 13 residues long. The V gene's germline CDR1 is DFQATT and CDR2 SNEGSKA (reference sequence).

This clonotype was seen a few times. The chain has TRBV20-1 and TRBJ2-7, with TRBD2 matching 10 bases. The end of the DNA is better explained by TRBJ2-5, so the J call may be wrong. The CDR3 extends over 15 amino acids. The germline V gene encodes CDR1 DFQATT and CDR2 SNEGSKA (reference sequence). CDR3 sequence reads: CSASSGGALRETQYF. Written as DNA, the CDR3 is TGCAGTGCGTCGAGCGGGGGGGCATTGAGGGAGACCCAGTACTTC.

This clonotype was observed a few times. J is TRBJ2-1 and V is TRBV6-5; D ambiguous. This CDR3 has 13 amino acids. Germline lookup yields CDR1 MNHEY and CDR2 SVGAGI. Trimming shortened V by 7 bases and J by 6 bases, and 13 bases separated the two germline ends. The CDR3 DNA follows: TGTGCCAGCAATAGAGATGGGTTCAATGAGCAGTTCTTC. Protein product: CASNRDGFNEQFF.

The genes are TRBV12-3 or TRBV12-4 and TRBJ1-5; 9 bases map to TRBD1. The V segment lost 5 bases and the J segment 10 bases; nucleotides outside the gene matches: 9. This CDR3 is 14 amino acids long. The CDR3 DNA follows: TGTGCCAGCAGTACCTCCGGGACAGGGAGTCCCCAGCATTTT. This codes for CASSTSGTGSPQHF.

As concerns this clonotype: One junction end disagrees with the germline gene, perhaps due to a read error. CDR3 loop: CASSPRKGGNAEAFF. The DNA for the CDR3 is TGTGCCAGCAGCCCTCGCAAAGGGGGGAACGCTGAAGCTTTCTTT. The rearrangement joins TRBV14 to TRBJ1-1, with D possibly being TRBD1 (6 bases). Germline V CDR1 and CDR2: SGHDN, FVKESK. CDR3 length equals 15 residues.

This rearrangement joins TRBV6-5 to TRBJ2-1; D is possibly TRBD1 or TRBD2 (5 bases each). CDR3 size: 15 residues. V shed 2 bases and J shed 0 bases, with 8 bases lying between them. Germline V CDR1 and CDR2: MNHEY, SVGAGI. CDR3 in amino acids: CASSYEGSSYNEQFF. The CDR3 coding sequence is TGTGCCAGCAGTTACGAGGGGAGCTCCTACAATGAGCAGTTCTTC.

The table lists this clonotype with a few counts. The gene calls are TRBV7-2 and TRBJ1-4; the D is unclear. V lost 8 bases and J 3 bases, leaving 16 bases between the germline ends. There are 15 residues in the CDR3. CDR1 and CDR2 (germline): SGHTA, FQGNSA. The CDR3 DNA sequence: TGTGCCAGCTCCCAGGACCGCGCCGCTAATGAAAAACTGTTTTTT. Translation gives CASSQDRAANEKLFF. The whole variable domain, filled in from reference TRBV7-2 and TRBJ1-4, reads GAGVSQSPSNKVTEKGKDVELRCDPISGHTALYWYRQSLGQGLEFLIYFQGNSAPDKSGLPSDRFSAERTGGSVSTLTIQRTQQEDSAVYLCASSQDRAANEKLFFGSGTQLSVL.